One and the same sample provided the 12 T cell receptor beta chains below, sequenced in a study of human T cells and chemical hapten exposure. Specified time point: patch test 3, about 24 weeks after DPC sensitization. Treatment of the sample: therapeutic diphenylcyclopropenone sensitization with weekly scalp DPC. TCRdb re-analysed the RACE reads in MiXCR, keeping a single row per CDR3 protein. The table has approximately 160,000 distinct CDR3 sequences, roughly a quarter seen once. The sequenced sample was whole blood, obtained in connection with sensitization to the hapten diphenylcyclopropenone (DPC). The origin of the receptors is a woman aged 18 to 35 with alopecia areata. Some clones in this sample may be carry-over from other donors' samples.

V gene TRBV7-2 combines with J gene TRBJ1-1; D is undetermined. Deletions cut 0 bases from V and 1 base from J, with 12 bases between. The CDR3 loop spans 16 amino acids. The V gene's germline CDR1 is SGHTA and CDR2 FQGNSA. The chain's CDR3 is CASSLAKRRQNTEAFF. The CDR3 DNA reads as TGTGCCAGCAGCTTAGCGAAGCGGCGGCAGAACACTGAAGCTTTCTTT.

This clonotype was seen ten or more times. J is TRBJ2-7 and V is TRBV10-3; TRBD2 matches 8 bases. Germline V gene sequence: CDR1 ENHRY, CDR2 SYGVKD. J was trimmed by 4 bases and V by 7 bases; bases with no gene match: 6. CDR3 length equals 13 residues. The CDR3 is CAINPSGGYEQYF. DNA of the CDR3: TGTGCCATCAACCCAAGCGGGGGATACGAGCAGTACTTC.

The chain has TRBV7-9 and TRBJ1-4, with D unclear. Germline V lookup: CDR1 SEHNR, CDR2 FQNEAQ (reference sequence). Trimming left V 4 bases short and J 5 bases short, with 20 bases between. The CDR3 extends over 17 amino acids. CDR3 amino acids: CASSSDPRLVSNEKLFF. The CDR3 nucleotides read TGTGCCAGCAGCTCCGACCCCAGGCTGGTCTCGAATGAAAAACTGTTTTTT.

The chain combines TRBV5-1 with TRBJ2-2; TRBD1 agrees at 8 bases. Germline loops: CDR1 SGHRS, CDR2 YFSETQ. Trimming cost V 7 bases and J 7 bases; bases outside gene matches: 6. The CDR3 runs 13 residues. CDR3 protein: CASLGQENGELFF. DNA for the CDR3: TGCGCCAGCCTGGGACAGGAGAACGGGGAGCTGTTTTTT.

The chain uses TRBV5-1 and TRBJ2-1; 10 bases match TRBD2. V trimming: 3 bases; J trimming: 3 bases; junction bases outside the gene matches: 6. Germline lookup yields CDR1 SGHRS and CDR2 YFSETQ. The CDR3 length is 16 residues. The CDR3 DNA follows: TGCGCCAGCAGCTGGACTAGCGGCACCAGCTACAATGAGCAGTTCTTC. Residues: CASSWTSGTSYNEQFF.

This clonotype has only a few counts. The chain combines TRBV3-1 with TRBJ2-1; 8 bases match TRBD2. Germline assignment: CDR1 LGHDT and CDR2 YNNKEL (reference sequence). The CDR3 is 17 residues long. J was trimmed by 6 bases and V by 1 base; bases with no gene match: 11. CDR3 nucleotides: TGTGCCAGCAGCCAAGGTTCACGGGAGGGACGTGGCAATGAGCAGTTCTTC. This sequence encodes CASSQGSREGRGNEQFF.

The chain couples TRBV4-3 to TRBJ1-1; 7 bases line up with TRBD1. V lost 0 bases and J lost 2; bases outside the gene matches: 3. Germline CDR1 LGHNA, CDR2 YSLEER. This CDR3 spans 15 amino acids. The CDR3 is CASSQDGTANTEAFF. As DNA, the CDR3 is TGCGCCAGCAGCCAAGATGGGACAGCCAACACTGAAGCTTTCTTT.

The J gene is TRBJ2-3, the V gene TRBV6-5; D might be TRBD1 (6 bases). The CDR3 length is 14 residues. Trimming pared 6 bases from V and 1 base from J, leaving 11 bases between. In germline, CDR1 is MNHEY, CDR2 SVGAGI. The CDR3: CASSGQFRTDTQYF. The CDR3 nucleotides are TGTGCCAGCAGCGGACAGTTTCGCACAGATACGCAGTATTTT.

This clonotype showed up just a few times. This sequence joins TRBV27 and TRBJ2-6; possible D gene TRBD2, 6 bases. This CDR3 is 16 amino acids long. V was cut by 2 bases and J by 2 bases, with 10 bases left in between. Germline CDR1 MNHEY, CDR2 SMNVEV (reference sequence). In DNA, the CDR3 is TGTGCCAGCAGTTTAGATGGGGGGACTGGGGCCAACGTCCTGACTTTC. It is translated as CASSLDGGTGANVLTF.

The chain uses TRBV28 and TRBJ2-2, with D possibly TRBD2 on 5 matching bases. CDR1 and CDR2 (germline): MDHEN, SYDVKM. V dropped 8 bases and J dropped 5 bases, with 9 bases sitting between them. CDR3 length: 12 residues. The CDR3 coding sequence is TGTGCCAGCCGTCGGGGTACCGGGGAGCTGTTTTTT. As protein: CASRRGTGELFF.

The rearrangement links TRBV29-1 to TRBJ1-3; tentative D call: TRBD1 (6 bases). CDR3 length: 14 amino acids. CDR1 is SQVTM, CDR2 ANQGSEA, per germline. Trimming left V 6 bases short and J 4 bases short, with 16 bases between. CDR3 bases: TGCAGCGTCCAACCGCCAGGGGTCGGAAACACCATATATTTT. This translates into CSVQPPGVGNTIYF.

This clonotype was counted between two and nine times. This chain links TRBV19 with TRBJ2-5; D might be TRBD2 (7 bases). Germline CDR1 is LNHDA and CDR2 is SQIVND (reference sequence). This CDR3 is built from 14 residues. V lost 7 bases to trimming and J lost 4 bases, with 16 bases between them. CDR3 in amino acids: CASTRTGGPETQYF. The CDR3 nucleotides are TGTGCCAGTACCAGAACGGGGGGCCCAGAGACCCAGTACTTC. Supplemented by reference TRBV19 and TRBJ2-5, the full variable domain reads DGGITQSPKYLFRKEGQNVTLSCEQNLNHDAMYWYRQDPGQGLRLIYYSQIVNDFQKGDIAEGYSVSREKKESFPLTVTSAQKNPTAFYLCASTRTGGPETQYFGPGTRLLVL.